This T cell receptor (beta chain) was captured by sequencing in a study of patients and donors after allogeneic stem cell transplantation. Between the trimmed V and J ends, which lost 2 bases and 11 bases, there was a span of 6 bases. Germline values: CDR1 KGHDR, CDR2 SFDVKD. This CDR3 has 11 amino acids. Each CDR3 protein gets one entry after TCRdb re-called the RT-PCR reads with MiXCR. The sample contains around 200,000 distinct CDR3 sequences, less than 50% of which appear only once. Source material: blood, either unsorted or a sorted T cell fraction (not recorded which). This chain joins TRBV24-1 and TRBJ1-5; no clear D gene. This receptor was taken from a human donor who was either an allogeneic HSCT recipient or a stem cell or donor lymphocyte infusion donor (not recorded which). It is not recorded whose cells these are; they may come from a transplant donor. CDR3 in DNA: TGTGCCACCAGTGATTCGGGGACCCAGCATTTT. Amino acids: CATSDSGTQHF.